The 19 T cell receptor beta chains presented below share a single source sample, sequenced in a study. TCRdb reanalysed the RT-PCR reads using MiXCR and keeps one entry per CDR3 protein. The table records more than 550,000 distinct CDR3 sequences, 14% of them present only once. Source material: memory CD4+ T cells from blood. These TCRs come from a female donor in good health, serving as a healthy control.

This clonotype was observed a few times. V gene TRBV5-1 combines with J gene TRBJ2-2; 9 nucleotides align to TRBD2. CDR1 and CDR2 (germline): SGHRS, YFSETQ. The CDR3 has 17 residues. The V gene end was trimmed by 0 bases and the J gene end by 4 bases; junction bases not matched to a gene: 7. In nucleotides, the CDR3 is TGCGCCAGCAGCTTGGCCGGGGGACTAGCCGGCACCGGGGAGCTGTTTTTT. Protein sequence: CASSLAGGLAGTGELFF.

The table lists this clonotype with a few counts. The rearrangement links TRBV7-9 to TRBJ2-3; TRBD2 might be the D (6 bases). Germline V gene data show CDR1 as SEHNR and CDR2 as FQNEAQ (reference sequence). The CDR3 is 14 amino acids. Between the trimmed V and J ends, which lost 6 bases and 2 bases, there was a span of 12 bases. The CDR3 nucleotides are TGTGCCAGCAGATACACGGGACTCACAGATACGCAGTATTTT. Translating gives CASRYTGLTDTQYF.

This clonotype came up many times. The chain combines TRBV12-3 or TRBV12-4 with TRBJ2-1; no clear D. V lost 8 bases to trimming and J lost 10 bases, with 12 bases between them. This CDR3 has 11 amino acids. The CDR3 loop is CASRSVDEQFF. In DNA, the CDR3 is TGTGCCAGCCGATCTGTAGACGAGCAGTTCTTC.

This clonotype was seen more than once but under ten times. This chain connects TRBV6-4 to TRBJ1-2; D gene unclear. CDR1 and CDR2 from the germline V gene are MRHNA and SNTAGT. The germline V and J ends were trimmed by 7 bases and 4 bases, with 10 bases remaining between them. The CDR3 runs to 12 residues. CDR3 bases: TGTGCCAGCACCAGAGGGAGCTATGGCTACACCTTC. It yields the protein CASTRGSYGYTF.

This clonotype was observed a handful of times. The chain combines TRBV5-1 with TRBJ1-1, with a possible D match to TRBD1 (6 bases). This CDR3 comprises 16 residues. Deletions cut 4 bases from V and 3 bases from J, with 19 bases between. Germline CDR1 and CDR2: SGHRS and YFSETQ. This CDR3 is CASSITPGTSYTEAFF. DNA for the CDR3: TGCGCCAGCAGCATCACCCCCGGGACATCCTACACTGAAGCTTTCTTT.

The chain links TRBV21-1 to TRBJ2-3. TRBV21-1 is tagged as a pseudogene. The CDR3 covers 16 residues. DNA of the CDR3: TGTGCCAGCAGCAAAGGGAGAGGAGATGGCACAGATACGCAGTATTTT. Encoded protein: CASSKGRGDGTDTQYF.

The chain joins TRBV3-1 to TRBJ1-1; D is undetermined. There are 14 residues in the CDR3. CDR1 and CDR2 from the germline V gene are LGHDT and YNNKEL (reference sequence). Trimming pared 4 bases from V and 2 bases from J, leaving 11 bases between. The CDR3 loop reads CASSPARQNTEAFF. CDR3 coding DNA: TGTGCCAGCAGCCCAGCACGCCAAAACACTGAAGCTTTCTTT. Variable domain in full (rest from reference TRBV3-1 and TRBJ1-1): DTAVSQTPKYLVTQMGNDKSIKCEQNLGHDTMYWYKQDSKKFLKIMFSYNNKELIINETVPNRFSPKSPDKAHLNLHINSLELGDSAVYFCASSPARQNTEAFFGQGTRLTVV.

This clonotype was recorded at least ten times. V is TRBV29-1 and J is TRBJ2-7; TRBD1 matches 7 bases. The V gene end was trimmed by 6 bases and the J gene end by 1 base; junction bases not matched to a gene: 9. The germline gives CDR1 SQVTM, CDR2 ANQGSEA. There are 14 residues in the CDR3. The CDR3 loop is CSVLTRQGSYEQYF. The CDR3 coding sequence is TGCAGCGTCTTAACCCGACAGGGTTCCTACGAGCAGTACTTC.

CDR3: CASSYTPRDRGLNQPQHF. The CDR3 coding sequence is TGTGCCAGCAGTTACACCCCCCGCGACAGGGGGCTCAATCAGCCCCAGCATTTT. The chain joins TRBV6-2 or TRBV6-3 to TRBJ1-5; 10 bases agree with TRBD1. The CDR3 length is 18 residues. Germline loops: CDR1 MNHEY, CDR2 SVGEGT. Unmatched junction bases numbered 10, after V lost 2 bases and J lost 3 bases.

This clonotype was seen many times. The V call is TRBV4-3, the J call TRBJ2-3, with D unresolved. The CDR3 covers 13 residues. Per the germline V gene, CDR1 is LGHNA and CDR2 is YSLEER. Trimming shortened V by 4 bases and J by 3 bases, and 8 bases separated the two germline ends. CDR3 coding DNA: TGCGCCAGCAGCCTCACGGCGACAGATACGCAGTATTTT. Protein: CASSLTATDTQYF.

This clonotype has ten or more counts. V usage is TRBV29-1 and J usage is TRBJ2-3; 8 bases agree with TRBD1. J lost 0 bases, V lost 6 bases, and 8 bases had no gene match. The CDR3 loop spans 15 amino acids. Germline V CDR1 and CDR2: SQVTM, ANQGSEA. The DNA for the CDR3 is TGCAGCGTCCAGGGGGCCGAGACAAGCACAGATACGCAGTATTTT. Protein: CSVQGAETSTDTQYF.

CDR3 sequence: CASSYSSSGRPSYEQYF. The CDR3 region has the DNA TGTGCCAGCAGTTACTCGTCTAGCGGGAGGCCCTCCTACGAGCAGTACTTC. The genes are TRBV6-2 or TRBV6-3 and TRBJ2-7, with 11 bases identical to TRBD2. Germline assignment: CDR1 MNHEY and CDR2 SVGEGT. The CDR3 covers 17 residues. V shed 0 bases and J 0 bases; nucleotides not matched to a gene: 4.

This rearrangement joins TRBV7-2 to TRBJ2-1; 7 bases line up with TRBD2. This CDR3 has 14 amino acids. After removal of 5 bases from V and 5 bases from J, the junction contained 6 bases not matched to a gene. Germline V gene sequence: CDR1 SGHTA, CDR2 FQGNSA. The CDR3 DNA follows: TGTGCCAGCAGCCCAAGCGGGATCGACAATGAGCAGTTCTTC. Translated: CASSPSGIDNEQFF.

This clonotype was found many times. The J gene is TRBJ2-7, the V gene TRBV5-1; possibly TRBD1 for D (6 bases). The CDR3 loop spans 16 amino acids. Per germline, CDR1 SGHRS and CDR2 YFSETQ. V was clipped by 0 bases and J by 3 bases, with 16 bases between them. CDR3 coding DNA: TGCGCCAGCAGCTTGGAAGGTAGACAGGTAAACTACGAGCAGTACTTC. Its protein product is CASSLEGRQVNYEQYF.

This clonotype was seen a few times. This chain joins TRBV20-1 and TRBJ1-6; no reliable D call. Trimming took off 1 base at V and 8 bases at J, with 6 bases between the two ends. The length of the CDR3 is 12 residues. CDR1 is DFQATT and CDR2 is SNEGSKA in the germline V gene (reference sequence). As DNA, the CDR3 is TGCAGTGCTAGAGGGCCTCATTCACCCCTCCACTTT. It specifies CSARGPHSPLHF.

This clonotype was observed a handful of times. This chain links TRBV20-1 with TRBJ1-2; a weak D match, TRBD1 (5 bases). In germline, CDR1 is DFQATT, CDR2 SNEGSKA (reference sequence). This CDR3 is built from 16 residues. Trimming removed 3 bases at V and 10 bases at J, with 27 bases between. As DNA, the CDR3 is TGCAGTGCTAGGGGGACTGCGGGCAGGCGATATCGTTCCTACACCTTC. Its protein is CSARGTAGRRYRSYTF.

This sequence joins TRBV20-1 and TRBJ2-4; D ambiguous. The V end lost 5 bases, the J end lost 6 bases, and 11 bases lay between the germline ends. CDR3 length: 12 residues. Germline V gene data show CDR1 as DFQATT and CDR2 as SNEGSKA (reference sequence). In nucleotides, the CDR3 is TGCAGTGCTCCCCAAGTATCAAACATTCAGTACTTC. Translated: CSAPQVSNIQYF.

This chain joins TRBV6-5 and TRBJ2-2; 7 bases align to TRBD1. The V and J ends lost 11 bases and 1 base, in that order; junction bases with no gene match: 4. The germline V gene has CDR1 MNHEY and CDR2 SVGAGI. The CDR3 is made up of 13 amino acids. DNA of the CDR3: TGTGCCGCACGGACAGGGAACACCGGGGAGCTGTTTTTT. Translation gives CAARTGNTGELFF.

This clonotype was recorded only once. The J gene is TRBJ1-1, the V gene TRBV5-6, with unresolved D. The germline V and J ends were trimmed by 0 bases and 2 bases, with 11 bases remaining between them. The CDR3 runs to 15 residues. Germline lookup yields CDR1 SGHDT and CDR2 YYEEEE. The CDR3 DNA is TGTGCCAGCAGCTTGGTTGGTTACGGTAACACTGAAGCTTTCTTT. This translates into CASSLVGYGNTEAFF.